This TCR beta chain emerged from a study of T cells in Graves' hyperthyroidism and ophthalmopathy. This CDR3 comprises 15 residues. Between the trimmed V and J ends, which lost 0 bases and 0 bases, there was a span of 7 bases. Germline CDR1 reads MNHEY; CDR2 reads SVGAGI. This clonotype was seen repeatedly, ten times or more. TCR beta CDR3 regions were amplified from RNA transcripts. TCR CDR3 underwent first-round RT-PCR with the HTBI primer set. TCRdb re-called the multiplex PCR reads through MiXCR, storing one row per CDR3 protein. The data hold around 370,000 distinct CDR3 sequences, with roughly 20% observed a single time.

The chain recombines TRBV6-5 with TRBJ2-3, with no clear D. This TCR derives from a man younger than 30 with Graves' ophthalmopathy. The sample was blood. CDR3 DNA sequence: TGTGCCAGCAGTTACTCGGGTTCCAGCACAGATACGCAGTATTTT. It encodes CASSYSGSSTDTQYF.